This T cell receptor beta chain was observed in a study of OX40 agonist ivuxolimab in advanced cancers. V lost 3 bases, J lost 8 bases, and 16 bases lay in between. The germline CDR1 and CDR2 sequences are MNHNS and SASEGT. The CDR3 spans 15 residues. Points from the study as a whole: In the 0.1-3.0 mg/kg groups, partial responders showed among the lowest expansion. CD4+ and CD8+ blood T cells expanded clonally by week 6 at 0.1 to 3.0 mg/kg.

Data came from immunoSEQ multiplex PCR; TCRdb stores just in-frame clones and leaves some out. The sample lists thousands of clones, 60% to 75% occurring once. In this sample, this clone turned up a few times. Its target is not known. The V call is TRBV6-1, the J call TRBJ1-4; tentatively, D is TRBD1 (5 bases). This receptor was identified in an adult with an advanced solid tumor such as melanoma, head and neck, liver or kidney cancer. The sequences come from CD4+ or CD8+ T cells sorted from blood, collected in a trial of the OX40 agonist ivuxolimab. The CDR3 sequence is CASSDLRGDGEKLFF. In nucleotides, the CDR3 is TGTGCCAGCAGTGATCTGAGGGGTGATGGAGAAAAACTGTTTTTT.